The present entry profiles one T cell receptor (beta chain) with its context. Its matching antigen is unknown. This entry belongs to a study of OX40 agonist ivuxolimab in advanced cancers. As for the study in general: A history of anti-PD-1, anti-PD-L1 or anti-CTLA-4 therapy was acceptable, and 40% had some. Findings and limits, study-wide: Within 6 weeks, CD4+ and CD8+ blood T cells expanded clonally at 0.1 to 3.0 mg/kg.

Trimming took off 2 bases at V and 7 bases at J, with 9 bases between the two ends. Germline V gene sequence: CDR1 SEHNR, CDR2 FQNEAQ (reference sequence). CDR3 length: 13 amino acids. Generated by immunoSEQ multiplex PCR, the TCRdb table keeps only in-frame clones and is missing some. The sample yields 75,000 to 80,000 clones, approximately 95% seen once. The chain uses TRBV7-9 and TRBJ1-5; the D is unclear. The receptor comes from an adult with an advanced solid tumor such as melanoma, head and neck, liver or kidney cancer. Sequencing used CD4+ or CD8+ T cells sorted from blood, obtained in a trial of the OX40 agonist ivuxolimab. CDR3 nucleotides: TGTGCCAGCAGCTTAATGGGGTCCCAGCCCCAGCATTTT. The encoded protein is CASSLMGSQPQHF. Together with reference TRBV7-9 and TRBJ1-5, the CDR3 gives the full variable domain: DTGVSQNPRHKITKRGQNVTFRCDPISEHNRLYWYRQTLGQGPEFLTYFQNEAQLEKSRLLSDRFSAERPKGSFSTLEIQRTEQGDSAMYLCASSLMGSQPQHFGDGTRLSIL.